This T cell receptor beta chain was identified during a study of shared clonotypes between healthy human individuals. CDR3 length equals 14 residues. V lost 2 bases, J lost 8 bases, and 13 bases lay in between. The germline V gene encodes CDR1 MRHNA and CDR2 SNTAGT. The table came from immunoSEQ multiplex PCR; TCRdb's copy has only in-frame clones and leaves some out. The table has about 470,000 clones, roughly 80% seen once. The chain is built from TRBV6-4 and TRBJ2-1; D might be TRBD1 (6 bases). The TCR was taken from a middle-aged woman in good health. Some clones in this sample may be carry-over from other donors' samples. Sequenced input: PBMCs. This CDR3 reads CASSDQAGAYEQFF. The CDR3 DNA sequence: TGTGCCAGCAGTGACCAGGCAGGGGCTTATGAGCAGTTCTTC.